The present T cell receptor (beta chain) was sequenced within a study of blood T cells in healthy people across ages. General observations from the study: Strong correlation was found linking TCR beta diversity to naive T cell percentage.

There were healthy Caucasian individuals from Russia, aged about 6 to 95, serving as donors. Donors each provided about 9.5 milliliters of peripheral blood. No fewer than 6 micrograms of total RNA were isolated from every sample. Concerning this clonotype: The antigen is not known.

The authors ran a second PCR of roughly 6 to 12 cycles using a sample-barcoded 5' primer and a J-beta primer mix. A single record per CDR3 protein comes from TCRdb applying MiXCR to the 5' RACE reads. The repertoire includes roughly 1,800,000 distinct CDR3 sequences, 49% of them detected once, and roughly 2.1% sits in the top ten. The germline V gene has CDR1 LGHDT and CDR2 YNNKEL (reference sequence). The CDR3 consists of 17 residues. Input material: blood. The chain carries TRBV3-1 and TRBJ2-7, with D tentatively TRBD2 (6 bases). The J call may not be correct, given that the DNA end is closer to TRBJ2-5. The TCR sequence derives from a woman aged 40 to 50 in good health. Here the CDR3 DNA reads TGTGCCAGCAGCCAAGGACCCTTAGCGGTAACACAAGAGACCCAGTACTTC. Protein: CASSQGPLAVTQETQYF.